This T cell receptor (beta chain) was found in a study of T cells in Graves' hyperthyroidism and ophthalmopathy. The study, taken as a whole, reports: A 13 V-J signature model discriminated ophthalmopathy versus stable hyperthyroidism.

At least ten counts were recorded for this clonotype. What it recognizes is unknown. Using RNA transcripts as the source, TCR beta CDR3 regions were amplified. HTBI primers were employed in a first-round RT-PCR of the TCR CDR3. TCRdb recomputed calls from the multiplex PCR reads with MiXCR, one row per CDR3 protein. The sample contains approximately 530,000 distinct CDR3 sequences, 16% of which appear only once. CDR3 size: 16 residues. Trimming removed 5 bases at V and 3 bases at J, with 20 bases between. CDR1 and CDR2 from the germline V gene are MNHEY and SMNVEV (reference sequence). Source material for PBMCs was around 10 ml fresh peripheral blood.

Input material: blood. The genes are TRBV27 and TRBJ2-7; a possible D gene is TRBD1 (5 bases). This clonotype was obtained from a woman in her late teens or twenties with Graves' hyperthyroidism. CDR3 sequence: CASSPDVGRAGYEQYF. DNA of the CDR3: TGTGCCAGCAGTCCAGACGTAGGCAGGGCCGGCTACGAGCAGTACTTC.